These 10 T cell receptor beta chains share one sample of origin, sequenced in a study of shared clonotypes between healthy human individuals. Only in-frame clones appear in the TCRdb table, and some are missing; sequencing was by immunoSEQ multiplex PCR. The repertoire has around 510,000 clones, 90% to 97% of them found once; the top ten carry approximately 0.06%. Sequencing was done on a sample of naive CD4+ T cells sorted from blood. As for subset: CD45RA+ positively selected. These receptors were collected from a woman in her thirties in good health.

The DNA of the CDR3 is TGCGCCAGCAGCTCCCTAGCAGGGAGTCAGGGCTACACCTTC. Translation: CASSSLAGSQGYTF. This chain joins TRBV5-1 and TRBJ1-2; possibly TRBD1 for D (5 bases). Germline CDR1 and CDR2: SGHRS and YFSETQ. Between the trimmed V and J ends, which lost 3 bases and 8 bases, there was a span of 17 bases. The CDR3 extends over 14 amino acids.

V and J are TRBV28 and TRBJ2-7; TRBD2 matches at 7 bases. CDR3 length: 17 amino acids. V lost 5 bases to trimming and J lost 3 bases; unmatched junction nucleotides: 16. CDR1 is MDHEN and CDR2 is SYDVKM in the germline V gene. CDR3: CASSTAGPKASFYEQYF. The CDR3 bases are TGTGCCAGCAGTACAGCGGGACCTAAGGCTTCGTTCTACGAGCAGTACTTC.

The chain uses TRBV5-1 and TRBJ2-2; 9 bases map to TRBD2. J gave up 4 bases and V 0 bases, and 4 bases lay outside the gene matches. Germline CDR1 is SGHRS and CDR2 is YFSETQ. CDR3 size: 16 residues. The CDR3 region has the DNA TGCGCCAGCAGCTTGGCGGTGCGGGAGGGCACCGGGGAGCTGTTTTTT. Translation gives CASSLAVREGTGELFF.

The V call is TRBV5-1, the J call TRBJ1-1; possible D gene TRBD1, 5 bases. V was clipped by 5 bases and J by 4 bases, with 18 bases between them. The V gene's germline CDR1 is SGHRS and CDR2 YFSETQ. The CDR3 is 15 amino acids. The CDR3 loop is CASRWATGEGTEAFF. Here the CDR3 DNA reads TGCGCCAGCAGGTGGGCGACGGGGGAGGGCACTGAAGCTTTCTTT.

As regards this clone: Other DNA sequences in this specimen translate into the identical CDR3. The chain uses TRBV7-9 and TRBJ2-1; D is perhaps TRBD2 (5 bases). Germline CDR1 and CDR2: SEHNR and FQNEAQ (reference sequence). V was trimmed by 3 bases and J by 0 bases, leaving 9 bases between them. CDR3 size: 15 residues. The CDR3 region is CASSFRGSSYNEQFF. The CDR3 DNA reads as TGTGCCAGCAGCTTTAGAGGGAGCTCCTACAATGAGCAGTTCTTC. Full variable domain (missing parts from reference TRBV7-9 and TRBJ2-1): DTGVSQNPRHKITKRGQNVTFRCDPISEHNRLYWYRQTLGQGPEFLTYFQNEAQLEKSRLLSDRFSAERPKGSFSTLEIQRTEQGDSAMYLCASSFRGSSYNEQFFGPGTRLTVL.

The chain combines TRBV2 with TRBJ2-1; no clear D gene. Germline V gene sequence: CDR1 SNHLY, CDR2 FYNNEI. This CDR3 is 12 amino acids long. V lost 6 bases and J 9 bases, leaving 12 bases between the germline ends. CDR3 in amino acids: CASSSHIREQFF. The CDR3 DNA sequence: TGTGCCAGCAGCTCTCACATTCGTGAGCAGTTCTTC.

This clone is a singleton in its sample. The chain uses TRBV7-8 and TRBJ2-7, with TRBD2 identical over 10 bases. Trimming removed 1 base from V and 6 bases from J; junction bases left unmatched: 9. Germline values: CDR1 SGHVS, CDR2 FQNEAQ. This CDR3 spans 16 amino acids. CDR3 DNA: TGTGCCAGCAGCTTAGTAGGGGCTAGCGGGAGAGGCGAGCAGTACTTC. It specifies CASSLVGASGRGEQYF.

This rearrangement joins TRBV19 to TRBJ2-1; no reliable D call. Per germline, CDR1 LNHDA and CDR2 SQIVND (reference sequence). Trimming left V 5 bases short and J 9 bases short, with 20 bases between. The CDR3 runs to 15 residues. In nucleotides, the CDR3 is TGTGCCAGTAGTGCCGGAGAGCGTGGGGTCAGTGAGCAGTTCTTC. It yields the protein CASSAGERGVSEQFF.

The sample holds a few counts of this clone. The rearrangement joins TRBV19 to TRBJ2-2; D gene unclear. The CDR3 is 12 residues long. Germline CDR1 is LNHDA and CDR2 is SQIVND (reference sequence). The V and J ends lost 6 bases and 0 bases respectively, with 2 bases between them. The chain's CDR3 is CASRANTGELFF. DNA for the CDR3: TGTGCCAGTAGAGCGAACACCGGGGAGCTGTTTTTT.

In regard to this clone: The same CDR3 can be traced to other DNA sequences in this sample. The V call is TRBV28, the J call TRBJ1-1; D possibly corresponds to TRBD1 (6 bases). Germline values: CDR1 MDHEN, CDR2 SYDVKM. The length of the CDR3 is 15 residues. V was trimmed by 6 bases and J by 2 bases, leaving 16 bases between them. The CDR3 reads CASSPPGQLNTEAFF. In DNA, the CDR3 is TGTGCCAGCAGCCCACCCGGACAGCTCAACACTGAAGCTTTCTTT.